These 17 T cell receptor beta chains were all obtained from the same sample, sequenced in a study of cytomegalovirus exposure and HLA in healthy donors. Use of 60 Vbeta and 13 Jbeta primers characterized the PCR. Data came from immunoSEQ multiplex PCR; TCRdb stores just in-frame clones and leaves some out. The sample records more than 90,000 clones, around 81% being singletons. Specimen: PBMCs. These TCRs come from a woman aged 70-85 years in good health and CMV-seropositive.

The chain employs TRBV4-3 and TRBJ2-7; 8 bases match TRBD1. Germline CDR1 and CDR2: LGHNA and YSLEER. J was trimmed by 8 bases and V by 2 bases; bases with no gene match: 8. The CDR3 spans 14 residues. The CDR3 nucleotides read TGCGCCAGCAGCCAATTTTTGGGACAGGCCCAGCAGTACTTC. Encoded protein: CASSQFLGQAQQYF.

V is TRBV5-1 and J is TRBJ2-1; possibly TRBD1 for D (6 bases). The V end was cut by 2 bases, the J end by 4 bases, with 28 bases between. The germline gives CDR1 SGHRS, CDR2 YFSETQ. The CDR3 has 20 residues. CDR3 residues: CASSFGRGTPLLGAYNEQFF. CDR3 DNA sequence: TGCGCCAGCAGCTTTGGCCGAGGGACGCCACTCCTGGGGGCTTACAATGAGCAGTTCTTC.

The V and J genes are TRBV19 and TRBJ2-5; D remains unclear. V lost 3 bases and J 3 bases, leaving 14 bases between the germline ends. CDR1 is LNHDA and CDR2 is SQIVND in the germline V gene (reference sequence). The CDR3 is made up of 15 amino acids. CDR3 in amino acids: CASSIPTKRKETQYF. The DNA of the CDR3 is TGTGCCAGTAGTATCCCCACCAAGAGAAAAGAGACCCAGTACTTC.

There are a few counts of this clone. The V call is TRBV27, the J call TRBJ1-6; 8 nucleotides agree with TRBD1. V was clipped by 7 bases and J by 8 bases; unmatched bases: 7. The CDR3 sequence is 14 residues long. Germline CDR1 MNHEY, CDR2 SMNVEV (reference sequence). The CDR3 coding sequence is TGTGCCAGCACAACAGGGGGGATCGATTCACCCCTCCACTTT. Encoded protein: CASTTGGIDSPLHF.

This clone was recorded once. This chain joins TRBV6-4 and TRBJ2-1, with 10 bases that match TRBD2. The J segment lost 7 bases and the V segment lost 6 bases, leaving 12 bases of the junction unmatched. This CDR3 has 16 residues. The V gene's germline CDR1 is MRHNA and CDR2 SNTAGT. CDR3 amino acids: CASSKREGLEVNEQFF. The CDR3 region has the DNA TGTGCCAGCAGCAAGCGGGAGGGCCTAGAAGTGAATGAGCAGTTCTTC.

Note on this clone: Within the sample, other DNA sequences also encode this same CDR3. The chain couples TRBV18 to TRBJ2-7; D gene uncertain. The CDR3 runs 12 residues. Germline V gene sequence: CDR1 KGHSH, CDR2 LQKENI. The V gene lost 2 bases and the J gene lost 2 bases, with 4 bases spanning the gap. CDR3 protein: CASSPSTYEQYF. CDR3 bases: TGTGCCAGCTCACCATCCACCTACGAGCAGTACTTC. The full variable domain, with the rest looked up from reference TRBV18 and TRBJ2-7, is NAGVMQNPRHLVRRRGQEARLRCSPMKGHSHVYWYRQLPEEGLKFMVYLQKENIIDESGMPKERFSAEFPKEGPSILRIQQVVRGDSAAYFCASSPSTYEQYFGPGTRLTVT.

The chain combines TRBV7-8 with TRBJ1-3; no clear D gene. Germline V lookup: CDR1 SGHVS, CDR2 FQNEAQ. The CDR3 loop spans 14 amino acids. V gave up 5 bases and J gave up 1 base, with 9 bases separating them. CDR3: CASSLGGSGNTIYF. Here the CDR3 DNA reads TGTGCCAGCAGCCTAGGAGGGTCTGGAAACACCATATATTTT.

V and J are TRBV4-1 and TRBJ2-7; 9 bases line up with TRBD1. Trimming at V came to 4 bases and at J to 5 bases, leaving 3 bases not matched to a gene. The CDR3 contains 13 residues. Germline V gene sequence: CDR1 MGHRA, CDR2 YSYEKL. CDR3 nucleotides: TGCGCCAGCAGCCCGGGACAGGGCGACGAGCAGTACTTC. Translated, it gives CASSPGQGDEQYF.

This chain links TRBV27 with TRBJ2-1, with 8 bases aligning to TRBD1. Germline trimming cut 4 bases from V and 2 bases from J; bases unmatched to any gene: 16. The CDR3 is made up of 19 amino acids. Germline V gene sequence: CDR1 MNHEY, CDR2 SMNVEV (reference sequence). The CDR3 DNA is TGTGCCAGCAGTTCCGCGCCGGACAGGGTTTCAATACCCTACAATGAGCAGTTCTTC. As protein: CASSSAPDRVSIPYNEQFF.

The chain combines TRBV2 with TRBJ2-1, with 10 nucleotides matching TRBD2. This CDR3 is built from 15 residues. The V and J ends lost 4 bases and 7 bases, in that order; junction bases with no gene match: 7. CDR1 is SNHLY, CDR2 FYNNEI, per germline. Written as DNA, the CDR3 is TGTGCCAGCAGTGGACTAGCGGGCAATGTTAATGAGCAGTTCTTC. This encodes CASSGLAGNVNEQFF.

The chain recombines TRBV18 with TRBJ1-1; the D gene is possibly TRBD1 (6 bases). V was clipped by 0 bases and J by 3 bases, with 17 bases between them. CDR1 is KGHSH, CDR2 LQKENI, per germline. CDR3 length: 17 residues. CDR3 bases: TGTGCCAGCTCACCACCTGTAGGGACAAGCAAAGACACTGAAGCTTTCTTT. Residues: CASSPPVGTSKDTEAFF. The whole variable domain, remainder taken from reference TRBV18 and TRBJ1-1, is NAGVMQNPRHLVRRRGQEARLRCSPMKGHSHVYWYRQLPEEGLKFMVYLQKENIIDESGMPKERFSAEFPKEGPSILRIQQVVRGDSAAYFCASSPPVGTSKDTEAFFGQGTRLTVV.

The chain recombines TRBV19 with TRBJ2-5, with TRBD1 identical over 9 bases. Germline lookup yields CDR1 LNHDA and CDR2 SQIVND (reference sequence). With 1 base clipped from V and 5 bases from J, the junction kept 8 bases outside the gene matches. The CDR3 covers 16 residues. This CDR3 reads CASSIVSTGGKETQYF. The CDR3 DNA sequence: TGTGCCAGTAGTATAGTCTCGACAGGGGGAAAGGAGACCCAGTACTTC.

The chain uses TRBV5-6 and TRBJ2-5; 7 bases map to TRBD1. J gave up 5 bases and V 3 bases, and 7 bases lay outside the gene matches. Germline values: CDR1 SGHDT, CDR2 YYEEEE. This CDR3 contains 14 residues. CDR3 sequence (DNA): TGTGCCAGCAGCTGGGGACAGATCGAGGAGACCCAGTACTTC. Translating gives CASSWGQIEETQYF.

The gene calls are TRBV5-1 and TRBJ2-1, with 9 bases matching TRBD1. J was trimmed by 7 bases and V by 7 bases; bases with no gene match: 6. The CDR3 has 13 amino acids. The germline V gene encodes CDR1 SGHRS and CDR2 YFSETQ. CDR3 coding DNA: TGCGCCAGCGGCGGGACAGGGAATAATGAGCAGTTCTTC. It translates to CASGGTGNNEQFF.

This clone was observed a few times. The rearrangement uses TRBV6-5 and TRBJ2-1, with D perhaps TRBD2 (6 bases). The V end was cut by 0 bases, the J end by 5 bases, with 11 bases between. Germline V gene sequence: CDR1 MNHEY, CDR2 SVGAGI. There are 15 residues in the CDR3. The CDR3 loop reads CASSYSWGENNEQFF. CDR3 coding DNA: TGTGCCAGCAGTTACTCTTGGGGGGAGAACAATGAGCAGTTCTTC.

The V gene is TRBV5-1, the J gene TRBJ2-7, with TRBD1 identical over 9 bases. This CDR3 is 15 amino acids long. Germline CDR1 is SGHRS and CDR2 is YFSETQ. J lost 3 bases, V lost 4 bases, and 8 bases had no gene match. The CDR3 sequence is CASSHGDREGYEQYF. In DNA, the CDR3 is TGCGCCAGCAGCCATGGGGACAGGGAGGGCTACGAGCAGTACTTC.

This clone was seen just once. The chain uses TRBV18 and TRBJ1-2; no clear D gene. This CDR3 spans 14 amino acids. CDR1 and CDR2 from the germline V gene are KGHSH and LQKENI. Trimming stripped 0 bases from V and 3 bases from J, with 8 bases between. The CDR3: CASSPPSGDYGYTF. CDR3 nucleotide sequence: TGTGCCAGCTCACCACCGTCCGGGGACTATGGCTACACCTTC.